This entry describes one T cell receptor beta chain. This entry is derived from a study of identical twins. Template switching added a universal primer site, and cDNA bore unique molecular identifiers. TCRdb processed the 5' RACE reads anew with MiXCR; each CDR3 protein has one entry. The sample lists roughly 770,000 distinct CDR3 sequences, about 20% occurring once. This CDR3 has 17 amino acids. The ends lost 5 bases at V and 5 bases at J; junction bases unmatched: 11. CDR1 and CDR2 (germline): WSHSY, SAAADI. The same specimen was also included in a second study, on T cells expressing NK-cell markers. From that report: Leadership of the CD3+CD56-NKG2C+ fraction also belonged to these clonotypes in four donors.

The sequenced sample was PBMCs. This chain connects TRBV10-2 to TRBJ2-5, with TRBD2 identical over 13 bases. This receptor was taken from a young woman in good health. CDR3 sequence reads: CASSSQLAGGQPETQYF. The CDR3 DNA is TGCGCCAGCAGTTCCCAACTAGCGGGGGGGCAACCCGAGACCCAGTACTTC.